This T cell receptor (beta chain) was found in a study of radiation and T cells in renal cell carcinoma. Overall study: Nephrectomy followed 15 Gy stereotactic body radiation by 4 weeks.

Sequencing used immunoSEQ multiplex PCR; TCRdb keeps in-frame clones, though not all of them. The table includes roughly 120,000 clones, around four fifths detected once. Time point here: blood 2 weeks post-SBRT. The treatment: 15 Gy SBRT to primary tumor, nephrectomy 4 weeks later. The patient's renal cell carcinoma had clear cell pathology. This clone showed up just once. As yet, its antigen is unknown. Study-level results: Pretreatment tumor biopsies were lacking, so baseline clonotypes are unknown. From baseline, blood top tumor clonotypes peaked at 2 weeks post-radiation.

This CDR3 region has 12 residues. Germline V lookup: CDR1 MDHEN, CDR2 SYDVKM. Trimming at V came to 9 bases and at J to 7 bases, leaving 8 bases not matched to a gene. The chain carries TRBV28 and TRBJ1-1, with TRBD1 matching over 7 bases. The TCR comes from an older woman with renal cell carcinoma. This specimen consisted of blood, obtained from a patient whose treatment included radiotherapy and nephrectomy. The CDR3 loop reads CASRQGKSEAFF. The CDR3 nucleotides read TGTGCCAGTAGACAGGGAAAGAGTGAAGCTTTCTTT.